The TCR beta chain under discussion was sequenced for a study of brain T cells in children with intractable seizures. This clone was seen a single time. V lost 0 bases, J lost 5 bases, and 10 bases lay in between. Germline lookup yields CDR1 MGHDK and CDR2 SYGVNS. The CDR3 totals 14 residues. Using immunoSEQ multiplex PCR, the repertoire was profiled, and TCRdb retains in-frame clones only, with some absent. The repertoire holds 65,000 to 85,000 clones, with more than 85% as singletons. The sequenced cases were selected for having the highest brain T cell transcript signatures. At least one anti-epileptic drug was given before surgery.

The chain joins TRBV25-1 to TRBJ1-2; no clear D gene. The source of this sequence is a boy in the first two years of life with tuberous sclerosis and intractable seizures. The sample here was peripheral blood, taken at surgery. In nucleotides, the CDR3 is TGTGCCAGCAGTGAATATTCGACGGAGTATGGCTACACCTTC. Protein: CASSEYSTEYGYTF.